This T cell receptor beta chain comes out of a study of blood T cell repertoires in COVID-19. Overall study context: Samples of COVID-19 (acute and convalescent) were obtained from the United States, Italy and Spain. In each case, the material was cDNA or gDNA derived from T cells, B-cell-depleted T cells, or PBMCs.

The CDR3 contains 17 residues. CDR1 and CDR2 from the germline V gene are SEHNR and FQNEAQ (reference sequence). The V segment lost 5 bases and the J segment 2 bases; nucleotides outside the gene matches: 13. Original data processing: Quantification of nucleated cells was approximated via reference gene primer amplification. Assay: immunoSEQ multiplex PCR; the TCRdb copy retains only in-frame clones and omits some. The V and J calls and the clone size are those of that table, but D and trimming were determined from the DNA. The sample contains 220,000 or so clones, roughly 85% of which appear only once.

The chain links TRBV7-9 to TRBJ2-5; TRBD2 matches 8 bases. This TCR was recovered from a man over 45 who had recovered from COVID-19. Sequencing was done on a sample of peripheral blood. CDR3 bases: TGTGCCAGCAGCCTCGGGGGGGCTAGCGCCTTTCAAGAGACCCAGTACTTC. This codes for CASSLGGASAFQETQYF.